Described below is a single TCR beta chain sequence and its context. Its specificity is unknown. The sample is drawn from a study of T cell repertoires in cytomegalovirus infection. V was trimmed by 1 base and J by 3 bases, leaving 9 bases between them. Germline V gene sequence: CDR1 LNHNV, CDR2 YYDKDF (reference sequence). The CDR3 loop spans 14 amino acids. TCRdb re-called the reads with MiXCR, one entry per CDR3 protein. The sample shows some 680,000 distinct CDR3 sequences, roughly 35% of them seen only once. Regarding the study as a whole: Dominating the ex vivo response were HLA-C-restricted CMV-specific TCR beta clonotypes. Summed frequency of shared TCR beta families picked out CMV carriers who also had the relevant HLA.

The J gene is TRBJ2-5, the V gene TRBV15; D perhaps matches TRBD1 (5 bases). Sequencing was carried out using PBMCs. The sequence was collected from a human donor in good health (CMV status not recorded). Some clones in this sample may be carry-over from other donors' samples. The CDR3 DNA is TGTGCCACCAGCAGAGGTGGACAAAAAGAGACCCAGTACTTC. Translating it yields CATSRGGQKETQYF.